The source of this TCR beta chain is a study of T cells in women clearing cervical HPV infection. Study-wide results and caveats: Cases carried less TRBV6-7 than controls: about 0.1% versus 0.15%.

Cervical HPV DNA detected by MY09/MY11 PCR, typed by dot-blot. Details on this clone: Its antigen is unidentified. Coverage ceases 3 residues before the CDR3 finishes, and the germline J gene fills in the end.

Germline loops: CDR1 SQVTM, CDR2 ANQGSEA. The CDR3 has 13 amino acids. Produced via immunoSEQ multiplex PCR; TCRdb's table is partial and in-frame only. The repertoire shows about 22,000 clones; the top ten hold roughly an eighth. Sample: blood buffy coat. This TCR derives from a woman between 18 and 70 years old with a cervical HPV16 infection that either progressed to CIN3+ or cleared (not recorded which). The chain links TRBV29-1 to TRBJ1-2; the D gene is possibly TRBD1 (5 bases). The part of the CDR3 DNA that was read is TGCAGCGTTGAAGATCACAGGTCCTACGAC. As protein: CSVEDHRSYD. The full CDR3 protein reads CSVEDHRSYDYTF.